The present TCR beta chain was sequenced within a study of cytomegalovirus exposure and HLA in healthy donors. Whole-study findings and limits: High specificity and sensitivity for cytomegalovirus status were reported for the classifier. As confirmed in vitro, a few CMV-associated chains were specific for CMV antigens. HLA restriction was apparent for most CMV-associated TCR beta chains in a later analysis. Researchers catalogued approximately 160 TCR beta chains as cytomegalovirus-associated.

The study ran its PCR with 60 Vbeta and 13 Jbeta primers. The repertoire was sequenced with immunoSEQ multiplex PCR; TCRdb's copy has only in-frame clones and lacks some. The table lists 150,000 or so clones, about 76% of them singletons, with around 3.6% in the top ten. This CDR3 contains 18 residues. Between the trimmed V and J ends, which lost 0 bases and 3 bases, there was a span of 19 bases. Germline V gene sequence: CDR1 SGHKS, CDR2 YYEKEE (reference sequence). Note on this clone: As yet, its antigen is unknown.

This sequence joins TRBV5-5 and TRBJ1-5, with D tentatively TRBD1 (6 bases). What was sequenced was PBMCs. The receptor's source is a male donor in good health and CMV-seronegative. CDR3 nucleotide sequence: TGTGCCAGCAGCTTGGCCTTACTCTTCCGACAGGACAATCAGCCCCAGCATTTT. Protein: CASSLALLFRQDNQPQHF.